The 29 T cell receptor beta chains below all came from one sample that was sequenced in a study of identical twins. In TCRdb, the 5' RACE reads were re-called with MiXCR into one record per CDR3 protein. This table holds 100,000 to 110,000 distinct CDR3 sequences, 5.5% to 7% found once. Sequenced material: memory T cells sorted from blood. Receptors were obtained from a woman aged 50 to 65 in good health.

This clonotype was counted at least ten times. The chain employs TRBV3-1 and TRBJ1-1; D is uncertain. Germline CDR1 and CDR2: LGHDT and YNNKEL (reference sequence). V lost 1 base and J lost 10, with 7 bases in between. The CDR3 extends over 11 amino acids. This CDR3 reads CASSQGGSAFF. In DNA form, the CDR3 reads TGTGCCAGCAGCCAAGGGGGATCAGCTTTCTTT.

The chain carries TRBV5-6 and TRBJ2-5, with D possibly being TRBD1 (5 bases). V lost 1 base, J lost 5 bases, and 12 bases lay in between. There are 14 residues in the CDR3. CDR1 and CDR2 (germline): SGHDT, YYEEEE. The CDR3 bases are TGTGCCAGCAGCTTGCAGGGTTTGGTGGAGACCCAGTACTTC. Its translation is CASSLQGLVETQYF.

This clonotype has a count of ten or more. The chain is built from TRBV28 and TRBJ2-2; 9 bases fit TRBD2. With V trimmed by 3 bases and J by 7 bases, 9 bases remained unmatched. The CDR3 runs 16 residues. Germline lookup yields CDR1 MDHEN and CDR2 SYDVKM. The DNA of the CDR3 is TGTGCCAGCAGTTTGCGGTCTGGGACTAGCAGCGGGGAGCTGTTTTTT. This codes for CASSLRSGTSSGELFF.

This clonotype was counted ten times or more. The chain combines TRBV5-5 with TRBJ1-2; TRBD1 aligns across 10 bases. The germline V gene has CDR1 SGHKS and CDR2 YYEKEE (reference sequence). This CDR3 spans 13 amino acids. V was clipped by 3 bases and J by 6 bases; unmatched bases: 2. The CDR3 region is CASSSGTGDGYTF. The CDR3, as DNA: TGTGCCAGCAGCTCCGGGACAGGGGATGGCTACACCTTC.

This clonotype was seen many times. The gene calls are TRBV29-1 and TRBJ2-3; no reliable D call. The CDR3 totals 12 residues. V was shortened by 4 bases and J by 5 bases, with 10 bases between the two germline ends. Germline CDR1 and CDR2: SQVTM and ANQGSEA. The CDR3 nucleotides are TGCAGCGTTGTTCTTGCAGGAGATACGCAGTATTTT. As protein: CSVVLAGDTQYF.

The chain joins TRBV6-1 to TRBJ2-5; D uncertain. The CDR3 has 14 amino acids. Per the germline V gene, CDR1 is MNHNS and CDR2 is SASEGT. Trimming pared 2 bases from V and 5 bases from J, leaving 12 bases between. The CDR3 loop reads CASSERRDSETQYF. For the CDR3, the DNA is TGTGCCAGCAGTGAAAGGCGAGACTCCGAGACCCAGTACTTC.

This clonotype was seen repeatedly, ten times or more. V usage is TRBV7-9 and J usage is TRBJ2-5; D may be TRBD1 (6 bases). CDR1 is SEHNR, CDR2 FQNEAQ, per germline (reference sequence). V shed 5 bases and J shed 2 bases, with 9 bases lying between them. There are 13 residues in the CDR3. The DNA of the CDR3 is TGTGCCAGCAGCCTAGGACAGCAAGAGACCCAGTACTTC. Protein: CASSLGQQETQYF.

This clonotype occurred a few times. In nucleotides, the CDR3 is TGTGCCAGCAGACAGACGCCCGGGACAGGGTTTGAAAAACTGTTTTTT. It encodes CASRQTPGTGFEKLFF. The J gene is TRBJ1-4, the V gene TRBV7-2; TRBD1 agrees at 9 bases. CDR3 length: 16 residues. V dropped 6 bases and J dropped 7; count of bases not matched to a gene: 12. Germline loops: CDR1 SGHTA, CDR2 FQGNSA. Drawing the rest from reference TRBV7-2 and TRBJ1-4, the complete variable domain is GAGVSQSPSNKVTEKGKDVELRCDPISGHTALYWYRQSLGQGLEFLIYFQGNSAPDKSGLPSDRFSAERTGGSVSTLTIQRTQQEDSAVYLCASRQTPGTGFEKLFFGSGTQLSVL.

This clonotype came up many times. The CDR3 DNA is TGCAGCGTTGAACGGGGTACTAGCACAGATACGCAGTATTTT. It yields the protein CSVERGTSTDTQYF. The V and J genes are TRBV29-1 and TRBJ2-3, with D possibly matching TRBD2 (5 bases). V lost 2 bases and J lost 0, with 9 bases in between. The CDR3 has 14 residues. From germline, CDR1 is SQVTM and CDR2 ANQGSEA.

This clonotype was picked up many times. The chain employs TRBV3-1 and TRBJ2-7, with D perhaps TRBD1 (6 bases). The V gene's germline CDR1 is LGHDT and CDR2 YNNKEL (reference sequence). The CDR3 is 13 residues long. V was trimmed by 2 bases and J by 6 bases, leaving 11 bases between them. In DNA, the CDR3 is TGTGCCAGCAGCCAAACGGACAGCTCCGAGCAGTACTTC. It codes for CASSQTDSSEQYF.

This clonotype was counted at least ten times. CDR3 residues: CASSGWENNEQFF. In nucleotides, the CDR3 is TGTGCCAGCTCAGGTTGGGAAAACAATGAGCAGTTCTTC. This rearrangement joins TRBV5-5 to TRBJ2-1; D is uncertain. The CDR3 is made up of 13 amino acids. Trimming removed 7 bases at V and 5 bases at J, with 13 bases between. Germline CDR1 is SGHKS and CDR2 is YYEKEE (reference sequence).

The chain links TRBV3-1 to TRBJ2-5; no reliable D call. The V and J ends lost 1 base and 2 bases respectively, with 14 bases between them. The CDR3 runs 16 residues. Germline CDR1 and CDR2: LGHDT and YNNKEL (reference sequence). The CDR3: CASSQAAHLPQETQYF. The DNA of the CDR3 is TGTGCCAGCAGCCAAGCGGCTCATCTCCCTCAAGAGACCCAGTACTTC.

This clonotype was recorded at least ten times. This CDR3 is CASSLGDRDTEAFF. The CDR3 DNA sequence: TGCGCCAGCAGCTTGGGGGACAGGGACACTGAAGCTTTCTTT. This chain uses TRBV5-1 with TRBJ1-1; 9 bases line up with TRBD1. With V trimmed by 0 bases and J by 3 bases, 0 bases remained unmatched. The germline V gene encodes CDR1 SGHRS and CDR2 YFSETQ. The CDR3 totals 14 residues.

This clonotype was found a few times. The chain employs TRBV3-1 and TRBJ2-5; 8 nucleotides line up with TRBD2. Looked up from germline, CDR1 is LGHDT and CDR2 is YNNKEL (reference sequence). The CDR3 has 13 amino acids. V was clipped by 4 bases and J by 5 bases; unmatched bases: 3. The chain's CDR3 is CASSPREGETQYF. In DNA form, the CDR3 reads TGTGCCAGCAGCCCCCGGGAGGGGGAGACCCAGTACTTC.

Ten or more counts support this clonotype. The chain has TRBV5-4 and TRBJ2-1; 12 bases are a match to TRBD2. CDR1 and CDR2 from the germline V gene are SGHNT and YYREEE (reference sequence). This CDR3 has 15 amino acids. The ends lost 4 bases at V and 6 bases at J; junction bases unmatched: 5. The CDR3 DNA is TGTGCCAGCAGCCTTTCTAGCGGGAGGGGCAATGAGCAGTTCTTC. Translating it yields CASSLSSGRGNEQFF.

This clonotype was recorded at least ten times. The chain joins TRBV24-1 to TRBJ2-3; D unclear. The ends were cut back, 0 bases at V and 1 base at J, with 7 bases in the middle. Germline loops: CDR1 KGHDR, CDR2 SFDVKD. CDR3 length equals 15 residues. CDR3 in DNA: TGTGCCACCAGTGATTTGAACGTGGGCACAGATACGCAGTATTTT. This codes for CATSDLNVGTDTQYF.

This clonotype has ten or more counts. The rearrangement links TRBV5-1 to TRBJ2-2; possible D gene TRBD2, 5 bases. V gave up 1 base and J gave up 7 bases, with 11 bases separating them. The CDR3 extends over 14 amino acids. The germline CDR1 and CDR2 sequences are SGHRS and YFSETQ. The CDR3 sequence is CASSLTGNVGELFF. Written as DNA, the CDR3 is TGCGCCAGCAGCTTGACGGGAAATGTCGGGGAGCTGTTTTTT.

This clonotype appeared many times. The chain joins TRBV12-3 or TRBV12-4 to TRBJ1-6, with D uncertain. This CDR3 comprises 14 residues. The V gene lost 3 bases and the J gene lost 5 bases, with 8 bases spanning the gap. CDR3 amino acids: CASSFPGNNSPLHF. CDR3 DNA: TGTGCCAGCAGTTTTCCGGGAAATAATTCACCCCTCCACTTT.

The V gene is TRBV5-5, the J gene TRBJ1-1; D is unclear. This CDR3 contains 12 residues. Per the germline V gene, CDR1 is SGHKS and CDR2 is YYEKEE (reference sequence). The V gene lost 4 bases and the J gene lost 7 bases, with 11 bases spanning the gap. The CDR3 DNA sequence: TGTGCCAGCAGCCGTCTGGGTTATGAAGCTTTCTTT. Residues: CASSRLGYEAFF.

This clonotype was seen many times. The genes are TRBV4-1 and TRBJ2-3, with 10 bases matching TRBD2. CDR1 and CDR2 (germline): MGHRA, YSYEKL. The CDR3 has 17 amino acids. V shed 1 base and J 3 bases; nucleotides not matched to a gene: 7. CDR3: CASSQGSGRARTDTQYF. Here the CDR3 DNA reads TGCGCCAGCAGCCAAGGGAGCGGGAGGGCCAGGACAGATACGCAGTATTTT.

This clonotype was picked up a small number of times. This chain joins TRBV11-2 and TRBJ2-7; 11 bases align to TRBD1. The V gene end was trimmed by 5 bases and the J gene end by 0 bases; junction bases not matched to a gene: 6. The CDR3 covers 16 residues. Per the germline V gene, CDR1 is SGHAT and CDR2 is FQNNGV. The CDR3 DNA reads TGTGCCAGCAGCGGACGCGGGACAGGGGGCTCCTACGAGCAGTACTTC. This gives the protein CASSGRGTGGSYEQYF. Complete variable domain (other parts from reference TRBV11-2 and TRBJ2-7): EAGVAQSPRYKIIEKRQSVAFWCNPISGHATLYWYQQILGQGPKLLIQFQNNGVVDDSQLPKDRFSAERLKGVDSTLKIQPAKLEDSAVYLCASSGRGTGGSYEQYFGPGTRLTVT.

In its sample, this clonotype was seen many times. The V call is TRBV24-1, the J call TRBJ2-1; maybe TRBD1 (6 bases). Between the trimmed V and J ends, which lost 4 bases and 6 bases, there was a span of 18 bases. The CDR3 covers 16 residues. Germline V gene lookup returns CDR1 KGHDR and CDR2 SFDVKD. The CDR3 nucleotides are TGTGCCACCAGTGACCCCCACCAAAGGGGGTTCAATGAGCAGTTCTTC. It encodes CATSDPHQRGFNEQFF.

The chain uses TRBV5-1 and TRBJ2-1; TRBD2 matches at 9 bases. Per germline, CDR1 SGHRS and CDR2 YFSETQ. The CDR3 has 16 residues. V lost 0 bases to trimming and J lost 2 bases; unmatched junction nucleotides: 3. The CDR3 spells CASSLGGRATYNEQFF. The CDR3 coding sequence is TGCGCCAGCAGCTTGGGCGGGAGGGCCACCTACAATGAGCAGTTCTTC.

This clonotype was seen many times. The V and J genes are TRBV9 and TRBJ2-1; possibly TRBD1 for D (5 bases). The CDR3 totals 14 residues. The V end was cut by 0 bases, the J end by 5 bases, with 9 bases between. Germline CDR1 and CDR2: SGDLS and YYNGEE. The CDR3 loop is CASSVEWGHNEQFF. For the CDR3, the DNA is TGTGCCAGCAGCGTAGAATGGGGCCACAATGAGCAGTTCTTC.

This rearrangement joins TRBV29-1 to TRBJ1-3; 9 bases match TRBD1. The V and J ends lost 6 bases and 0 bases, in that order; junction bases with no gene match: 3. The CDR3 consists of 14 residues. Germline V lookup: CDR1 SQVTM, CDR2 ANQGSEA. CDR3: CSVGTGTSGNTIYF. The CDR3 bases are TGCAGCGTGGGGACAGGGACCTCTGGAAACACCATATATTTT.

This clonotype was detected many times. This sequence joins TRBV2 and TRBJ2-5; D possibly corresponds to TRBD2 (6 bases). CDR1 and CDR2 from the germline V gene are SNHLY and FYNNEI. V lost 3 bases and J 7 bases, leaving 18 bases between the germline ends. The CDR3 totals 15 residues. CDR3 amino acids: CASSEEGVQRRTQYF. DNA of the CDR3: TGTGCCAGCAGTGAGGAGGGTGTACAACGGAGGACCCAGTACTTC.

There are many counts of this clonotype. The chain is built from TRBV4-1 and TRBJ2-7; 13 nucleotides line up with TRBD2. Germline-derived CDR1 and CDR2 are MGHRA and YSYEKL. Trimming took 3 bases from V and 5 from J; bases not matched to a gene: 7. This CDR3 is built from 16 residues. DNA of the CDR3: TGCGCCAGCAGCCAGAGGACTAGCGGGAGTAGCAACGAGCAGTACTTC. Amino acid sequence: CASSQRTSGSSNEQYF.

In this sample, this clonotype turned up many times. The chain has TRBV29-1 and TRBJ1-1; unclear D gene. The germline CDR1 and CDR2 sequences are SQVTM and ANQGSEA. The CDR3 is 14 residues long. V lost 6 bases and J 1 base, leaving 15 bases between the germline ends. CDR3 residues: CSVQEYNRNTEAFF. CDR3 nucleotides: TGCAGCGTCCAGGAATACAATCGGAACACTGAAGCTTTCTTT.

This clonotype showed up just a few times. A much bigger clone sits one base away, suggesting this may be a read error. The chain links TRBV4-1 to TRBJ1-2; a weak D match, TRBD1 (5 bases). This CDR3 is 13 amino acids long. The V gene's germline CDR1 is MGHRA and CDR2 YSYEKL. CDR3 nucleotides: TGCGCCAGCCGGGCAGGGAGGAACTATGGCTACCCCTTC. Translating it yields CASRAGRNYGYPF.